A single sample is the source of the 5 T cell receptor beta chains below, sequenced in a study of blood T cell repertoires in COVID-19. Sequenced by immunoSEQ multiplex PCR; TCRdb stores in-frame clones only, minus some. The table includes over 100,000 clones, approximately 92% detected once. Material for sequencing was peripheral blood. Every receptor here comes from a young man with acute or convalescent COVID-19.

The chain is built from TRBV6-1 and TRBJ2-5; D is perhaps TRBD1 (5 bases). The CDR3 runs to 15 residues. Germline V CDR1 and CDR2: MNHNS, SASEGT. Between the trimmed V and J ends, which lost 2 bases and 2 bases, there was a span of 12 bases. This chain's CDR3 is CASSETRTLQETQYF. CDR3 bases: TGTGCCAGCAGTGAAACCCGGACACTACAAGAGACCCAGTACTTC.

The chain combines TRBV2 with TRBJ1-1, with a weak D call TRBD1 (6 bases). The CDR3 is made up of 13 amino acids. Looked up from germline, CDR1 is SNHLY and CDR2 is FYNNEI. The CDR3 DNA reads TGTGCTATCAGGGGATGGGAGAACACTGAAGCTTTCTTT. As protein: CAIRGWENTEAFF.

This rearrangement joins TRBV29-1 to TRBJ1-2; D is unclear. Germline V gene lookup returns CDR1 SQVTM and CDR2 ANQGSEA. There are 11 residues in the CDR3. The V end was cut by 7 bases, the J end by 6 bases, with 12 bases between. CDR3 sequence: CSAEAQNGYTF. The CDR3 nucleotides are TGCAGCGCAGAGGCCCAAAATGGCTACACCTTC.

Details on this clone: At the DNA level, this CDR3 is encoded by other sequences in the same sample as well. The CDR3 DNA sequence: TGTGCCACCGGGGACAGGGGTCTGGGCTATGGCTACACCTTC. Protein: CATGDRGLGYGYTF. The chain uses TRBV10-3 and TRBJ1-2, with 10 bases lining up with TRBD1. The CDR3 has 14 amino acids. The germline V gene encodes CDR1 ENHRY and CDR2 SYGVKD. Trimming cost V 10 bases and J 4 bases; bases outside gene matches: 9.

The genes are TRBV5-1 and TRBJ2-1; D possibly corresponds to TRBD2 (5 bases). The germline gives CDR1 SGHRS, CDR2 YFSETQ. This CDR3 region has 15 residues. The V end lost 0 bases, the J end lost 2 bases, and 9 bases lay between the germline ends. Written as DNA, the CDR3 is TGCGCCAGCAGCTTGGATACTAGTACCTACAATGAGCAGTTCTTC. Translating gives CASSLDTSTYNEQFF.